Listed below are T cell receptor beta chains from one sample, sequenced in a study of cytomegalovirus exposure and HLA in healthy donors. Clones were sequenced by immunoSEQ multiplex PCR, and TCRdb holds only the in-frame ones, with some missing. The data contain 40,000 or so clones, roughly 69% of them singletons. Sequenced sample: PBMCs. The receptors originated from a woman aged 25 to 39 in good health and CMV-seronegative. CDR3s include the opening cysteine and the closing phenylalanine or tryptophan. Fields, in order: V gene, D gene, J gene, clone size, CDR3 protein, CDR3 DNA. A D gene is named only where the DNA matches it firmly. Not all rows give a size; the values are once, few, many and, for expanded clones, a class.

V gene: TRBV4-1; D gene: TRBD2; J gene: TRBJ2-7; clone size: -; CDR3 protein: CASSRESGRRYYEQYF; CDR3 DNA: TGCGCCAGCAGCCGCGAAAGCGGGAGGCGATATTACGAGCAGTACTTC
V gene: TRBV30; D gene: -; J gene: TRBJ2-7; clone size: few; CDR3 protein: CAWSVGGAYEQYF; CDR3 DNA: TGTGCCTGGAGTGTCGGGGGAGCCTACGAGCAGTACTTC
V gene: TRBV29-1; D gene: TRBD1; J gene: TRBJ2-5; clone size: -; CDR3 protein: CSVKETGVAQYF; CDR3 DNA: TGCAGCGTTAAGGAAACAGGGGTCGCCCAGTACTTC
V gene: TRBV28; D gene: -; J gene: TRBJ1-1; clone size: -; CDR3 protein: CASSLKPFEAFF; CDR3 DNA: TGTGCCAGCAGTTTGAAGCCGTTTGAAGCTTTCTTT
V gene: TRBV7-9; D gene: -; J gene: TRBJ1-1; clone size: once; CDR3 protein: CASSQINTEAFF; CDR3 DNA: TGTGCCAGCAGCCAAATTAACACTGAAGCTTTCTTT
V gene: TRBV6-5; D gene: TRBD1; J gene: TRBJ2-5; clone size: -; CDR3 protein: CASNRQGAQETQYF; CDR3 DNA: TGTGCCAGCAACAGGCAGGGGGCACAAGAGACCCAGTACTTC
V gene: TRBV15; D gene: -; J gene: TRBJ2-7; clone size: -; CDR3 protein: CATSRVPGYTGEQYF; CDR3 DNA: TGTGCCACCAGCAGAGTACCAGGCTACACGGGGGAGCAGTACTTC
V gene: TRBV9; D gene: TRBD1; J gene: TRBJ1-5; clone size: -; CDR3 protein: CASSAGQMNQPQHF; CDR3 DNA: TGTGCCAGCAGCGCGGGACAGATGAATCAGCCCCAGCATTTT
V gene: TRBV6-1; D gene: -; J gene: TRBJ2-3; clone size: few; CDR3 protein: CASSAITGTDTQYF; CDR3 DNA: TGTGCCAGCAGTGCAATTACAGGGACAGATACGCAGTATTTT
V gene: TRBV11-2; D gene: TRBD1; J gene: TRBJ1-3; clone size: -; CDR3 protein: CASSSIGGRGSGNTIYF; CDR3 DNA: TGTGCCAGCAGCTCAATCGGTGGCAGGGGGTCGGGAAACACCATATATTTT
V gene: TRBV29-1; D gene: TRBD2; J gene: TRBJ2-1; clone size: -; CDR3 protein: CSVEGSGRGREQFF; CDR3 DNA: TGCAGCGTTGAGGGTAGCGGGAGAGGTAGGGAGCAGTTCTTC
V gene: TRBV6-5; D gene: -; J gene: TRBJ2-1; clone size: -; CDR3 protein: CASGTRGNEQFF; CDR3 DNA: TGTGCCAGCGGGACTCGAGGGAATGAGCAGTTCTTC
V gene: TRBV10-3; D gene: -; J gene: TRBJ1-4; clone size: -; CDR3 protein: CAISDSYNEKLFF; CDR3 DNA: TGTGCCATCAGTGACAGTTATAATGAAAAACTGTTTTTT
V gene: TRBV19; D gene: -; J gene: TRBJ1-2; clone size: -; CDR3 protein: CASSPSTGTGGFYGYTF; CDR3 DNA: TGTGCCAGTAGCCCTTCAACCGGGACGGGAGGTTTCTATGGCTACACCTTC
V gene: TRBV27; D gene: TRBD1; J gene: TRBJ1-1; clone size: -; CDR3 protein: CASSITGGTEAFF; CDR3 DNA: TGTGCCAGCAGTATAACAGGGGGCACTGAAGCTTTCTTT
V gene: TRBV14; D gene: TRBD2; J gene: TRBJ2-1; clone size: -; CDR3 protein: CASSSQGLAGLYNEQFF; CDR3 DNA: TGTGCCAGCAGCTCACAGGGACTAGCGGGATTGTACAATGAGCAGTTCTTC
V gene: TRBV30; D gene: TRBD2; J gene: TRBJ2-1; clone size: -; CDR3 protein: CAWRGLTSGTNEQFF; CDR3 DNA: TGTGCCTGGAGGGGACTGACTAGCGGGACCAATGAGCAGTTCTTC
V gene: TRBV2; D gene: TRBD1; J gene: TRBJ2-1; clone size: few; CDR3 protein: CASRPGTGIGEQFF; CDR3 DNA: TGTGCCAGCAGACCCGGGACAGGCATTGGCGAGCAGTTCTTC
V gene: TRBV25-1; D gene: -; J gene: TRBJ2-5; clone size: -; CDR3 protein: CASRAGSEGQETQYF; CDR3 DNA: TGTGCCAGCCGTGCCGGCAGTGAGGGCCAAGAGACCCAGTACTTC
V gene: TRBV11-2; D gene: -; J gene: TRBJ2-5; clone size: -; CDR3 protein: CASGRGVSETQYF; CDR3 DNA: TGTGCCAGCGGGAGGGGGGTCTCAGAGACCCAGTACTTC
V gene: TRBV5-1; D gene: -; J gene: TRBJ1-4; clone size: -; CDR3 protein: CASSLGKRANEKLFF; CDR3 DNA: TGCGCCAGCAGCTTGGGAAAACGGGCTAATGAAAAACTGTTTTTT
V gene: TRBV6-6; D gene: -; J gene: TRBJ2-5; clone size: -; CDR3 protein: CASRRRQGQTQETQYF; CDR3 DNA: TGTGCCAGCAGGAGGAGGCAGGGGCAGACTCAAGAGACCCAGTACTTC
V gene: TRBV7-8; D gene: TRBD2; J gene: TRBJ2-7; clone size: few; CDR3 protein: CASSMGLAGVYEQYF; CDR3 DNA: TGTGCCAGCAGCATGGGACTAGCGGGAGTTTACGAGCAGTACTTC
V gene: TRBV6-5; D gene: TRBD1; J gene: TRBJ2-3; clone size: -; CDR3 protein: CASSYGGAGGADTQYF; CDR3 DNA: TGTGCCAGCAGTTACGGTGGGGCAGGGGGCGCAGATACGCAGTATTTT
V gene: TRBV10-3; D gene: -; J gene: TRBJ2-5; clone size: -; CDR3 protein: CAISEAQRLQETQYF; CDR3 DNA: TGTGCCATCAGTGAGGCGCAGCGGTTACAAGAGACCCAGTACTTC
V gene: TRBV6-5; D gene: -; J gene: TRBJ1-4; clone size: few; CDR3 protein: CASSSLSAWEGEKLFF; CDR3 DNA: TGTGCCAGCAGTTCTTTATCAGCCTGGGAGGGTGAAAAACTGTTTTTT
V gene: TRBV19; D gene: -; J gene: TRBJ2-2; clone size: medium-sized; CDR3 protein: CASTYGTGELFF; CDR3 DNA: TGTGCCAGTACCTATGGCACCGGGGAGCTGTTTTTT
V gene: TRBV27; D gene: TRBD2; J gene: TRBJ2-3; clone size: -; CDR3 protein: CASRTRAGGDTQYF; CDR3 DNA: TGTGCCAGCAGGACGCGGGCGGGAGGGGATACGCAGTATTTT
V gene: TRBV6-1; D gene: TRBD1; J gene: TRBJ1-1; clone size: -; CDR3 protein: CASSFGTDGNTEAFF; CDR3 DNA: TGTGCCAGCAGCTTTGGGACAGACGGGAACACTGAAGCTTTCTTT
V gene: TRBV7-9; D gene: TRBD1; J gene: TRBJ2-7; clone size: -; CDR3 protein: CASSLAGQGGSEQYF; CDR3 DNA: TGTGCCAGCAGCTTAGCGGGACAGGGTGGCTCCGAGCAGTACTTC
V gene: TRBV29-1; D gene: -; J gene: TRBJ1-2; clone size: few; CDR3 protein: CSVGQETGYGYTF; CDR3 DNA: TGCAGCGTGGGTCAGGAGACAGGCTATGGCTACACCTTC
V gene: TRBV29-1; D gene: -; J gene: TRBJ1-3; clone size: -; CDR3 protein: CSVGRGNTIYF; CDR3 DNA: TGCAGCGTTGGCAGAGGAAACACCATATATTTT
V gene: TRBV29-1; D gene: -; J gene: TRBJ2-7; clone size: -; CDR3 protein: CSVEMGSPPNSYEQYF; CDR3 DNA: TGCAGCGTTGAAATGGGGAGTCCACCCAATTCCTACGAGCAGTACTTC
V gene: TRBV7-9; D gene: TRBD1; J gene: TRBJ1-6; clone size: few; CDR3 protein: CASSLGQGVNSPLHF; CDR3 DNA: TGTGCCAGCAGCTTGGGACAGGGTGTCAATTCACCCCTCCACTTT
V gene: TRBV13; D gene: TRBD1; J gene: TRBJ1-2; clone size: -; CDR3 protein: CASSVGQGAGGYTF; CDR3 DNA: TGTGCCAGCAGCGTGGGACAGGGGGCGGGTGGCTACACCTTC
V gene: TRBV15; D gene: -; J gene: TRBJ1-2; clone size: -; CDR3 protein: CATGEGYGYTF; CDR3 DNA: TGTGCCACGGGCGAGGGCTATGGCTACACCTTC
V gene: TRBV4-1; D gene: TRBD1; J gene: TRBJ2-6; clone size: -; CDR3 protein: CASSQHRQGFPSGANVLTF; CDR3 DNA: TGCGCCAGCAGCCAACATAGACAGGGTTTCCCCTCTGGGGCCAACGTCCTGACTTTC
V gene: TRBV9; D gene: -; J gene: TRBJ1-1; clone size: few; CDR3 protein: CASSPWGGGEAFF; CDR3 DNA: TGTGCCAGCAGCCCCTGGGGGGGTGGTGAAGCTTTCTTT
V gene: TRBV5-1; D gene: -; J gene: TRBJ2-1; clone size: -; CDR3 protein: CASTIAELDNEQFF; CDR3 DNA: TGCGCCAGCACGATAGCGGAATTAGACAATGAGCAGTTCTTC
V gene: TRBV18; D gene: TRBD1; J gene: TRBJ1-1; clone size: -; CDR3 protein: CASQRDRGENTEAFF; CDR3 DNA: TGTGCCAGCCAACGGGACAGGGGGGAGAACACTGAAGCTTTCTTT
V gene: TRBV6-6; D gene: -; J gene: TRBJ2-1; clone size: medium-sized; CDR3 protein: CASSEVTLYNEQFF; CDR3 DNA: TGTGCCAGCAGTGAGGTGACGTTGTACAATGAGCAGTTCTTC
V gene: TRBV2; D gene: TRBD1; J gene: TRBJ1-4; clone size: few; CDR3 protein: CASESFVDRGHEKLFF; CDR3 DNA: TGTGCCAGCGAAAGCTTCGTCGACAGGGGGCATGAAAAACTGTTTTTT
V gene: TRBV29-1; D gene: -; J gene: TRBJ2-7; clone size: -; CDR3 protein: CSIPGGGLGEQYF; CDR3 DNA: TGCAGCATCCCCGGGGGAGGATTAGGTGAGCAGTACTTC
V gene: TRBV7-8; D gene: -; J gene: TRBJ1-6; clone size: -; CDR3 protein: CASSFQGNSPLHF; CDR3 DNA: TGTGCCAGCAGCTTCCAGGGCAATTCACCCCTCCACTTT
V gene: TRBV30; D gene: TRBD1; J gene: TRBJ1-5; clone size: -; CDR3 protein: CAWSQGGGQPQHF; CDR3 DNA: TGTGCCTGGAGTCAAGGGGGCGGCCAGCCCCAGCATTTT
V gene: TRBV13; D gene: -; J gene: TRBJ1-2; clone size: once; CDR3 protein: CASSLGSRDFYGYTF; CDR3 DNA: TGTGCCAGCAGCTTAGGCTCCAGGGACTTCTATGGCTACACCTTC
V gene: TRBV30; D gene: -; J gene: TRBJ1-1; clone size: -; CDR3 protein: CAWSVQLEAFF; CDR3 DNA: TGTGCCTGGAGTGTACAGCTGGAAGCTTTCTTT
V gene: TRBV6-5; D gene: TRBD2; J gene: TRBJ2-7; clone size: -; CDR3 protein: CATSYSVAGGPGEQYF; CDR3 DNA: TGTGCCACCAGTTACAGTGTAGCGGGGGGGCCCGGCGAGCAGTACTTC